The clone carrying this T cell receptor (beta chain) was recorded once. Antigen specificity is unknown. The method was immunoSEQ multiplex PCR; TCRdb's version includes in-frame clones alone and lacks a portion of them. The repertoire consists of roughly 150,000 clones, with roughly 91% occurring once and the leading ten covering approximately 7%. This record comes from a study of T cell responses to AZD1222 COVID-19 vaccine. CDR3 length equals 16 residues. Germline lookup yields CDR1 MGHRA and CDR2 YSYEKL. V lost 0 bases and J 0 bases, leaving 8 bases between the germline ends. Study results and limitations: White British ancestry dominated among donors, who included more females, and clonal diversity was possibly underestimated. Vaccine-associated CD4 TCRs spanned spike, dominant at 160-218 and 743-854.

This sample comprised peripheral blood, obtained 28 days after the second AZD1222 dose. The chain recombines TRBV4-1 with TRBJ1-4; no clear D gene. This clonotype was obtained from an adult who received the AZD1222 COVID-19 vaccine. The CDR3 loop reads CASSQEAGPTNEKLFF. CDR3 nucleotide sequence: TGCGCCAGCAGCCAAGAGGCAGGCCCAACTAATGAAAAACTGTTTTTT.